The TCR beta chain described here comes from a study of T cells in Graves' hyperthyroidism and ophthalmopathy. Concerning this clonotype: The antigen is not known.

TCR beta CDR3 regions were amplified from RNA transcripts. TCR CDR3 underwent first-round RT-PCR with the HTBI primer set. TCRdb passed the multiplex PCR reads through MiXCR, listing each CDR3 protein once. The sample yields over 250,000 distinct CDR3 sequences, about a sixth seen once. V lost 4 bases, J lost 4 bases, and 13 bases lay in between. The CDR3 is 15 amino acids. Germline CDR1 is SNHLY and CDR2 is FYNNEI. Study-level findings and limits: Stable hyperthyroidism was told apart from ophthalmopathy by a model built on 13 V-J features.

This receptor was taken from a woman aged 55-69 years with Graves' ophthalmopathy. The sample comprised blood. The chain is built from TRBV2 and TRBJ1-4, with D perhaps matching TRBD1 (6 bases). In DNA form, the CDR3 reads TGTGCCAGCAGTGTGGGGACAAGACGTAATGAAAAACTGTTTTTT. Its protein is CASSVGTRRNEKLFF.